The 17 T cell receptor beta chains in this list originate from one sample, sequenced in a study of T cells in Graves' hyperthyroidism and ophthalmopathy. TCR beta CDR3 region amplification was performed from RNA transcripts. Researchers ran a first-round RT-PCR on the TCR CDR3 using the HTBI primer set. MiXCR, run by TCRdb on the multiplex PCR reads, gives a single entry per CDR3 protein. The sample records about 640,000 distinct CDR3 sequences, around 20% being singletons. Sequencing was carried out using blood. These TCRs come from a young man with Graves' ophthalmopathy.

The chain carries TRBV20-1 and TRBJ1-4; a weak D match, TRBD1 (5 bases). CDR1 is DFQATT and CDR2 is SNEGSKA in the germline V gene (reference sequence). This CDR3 spans 14 amino acids. Trimming removed 4 bases at V and 7 bases at J, with 16 bases between. CDR3 bases: TGCAGTGCTACGCTCCCCGGGACGGGTGAAAAACTGTTTTTT. Protein: CSATLPGTGEKLFF.

This clonotype showed up just a few times. The CDR3 here is CASRRDRDREETQYF. In DNA form, the CDR3 reads TGTGCCAGCAGGCGTGACCGGGACAGGGAAGAGACCCAGTACTTC. The chain employs TRBV6-1 and TRBJ2-5; TRBD1 agrees at 9 bases. The CDR3 consists of 15 residues. With 6 bases clipped from V and 3 bases from J, the junction kept 8 bases outside the gene matches. Germline CDR1 reads MNHNS; CDR2 reads SASEGT.

The genes are TRBV10-3 and TRBJ2-7; perhaps TRBD1 as D (6 bases). This CDR3 comprises 12 residues. The V gene's germline CDR1 is ENHRY and CDR2 SYGVKD. The V and J ends lost 6 bases and 7 bases respectively, with 13 bases between them. This chain's CDR3 is CAISRGMKEQYF. CDR3 nucleotide sequence: TGTGCCATCAGCAGGGGCATGAAGGAGCAGTACTTC.

The chain links TRBV24-1 to TRBJ1-1; D perhaps matches TRBD1 (6 bases). V lost 5 bases, J lost 1 base, and 16 bases lay in between. CDR1 and CDR2 from the germline V gene are KGHDR and SFDVKD. The CDR3 has 16 amino acids. CDR3 nucleotides: TGTGCCACCAGTGCCGGAACAGGGTGGGGGAACACTGAAGCTTTCTTT. Protein sequence: CATSAGTGWGNTEAFF.

The chain has TRBV27 and TRBJ2-3, with 11 bases that match TRBD2. Germline-derived CDR1 and CDR2 are MNHEY and SMNVEV (reference sequence). With 5 bases clipped from V and 6 bases from J, the junction kept 19 bases outside the gene matches. The CDR3 runs to 19 residues. The CDR3 reads CASSTAPPGLAGEGDTQYF. CDR3 bases: TGTGCCAGCAGTACCGCCCCCCCCGGACTAGCGGGCGAGGGGGATACGCAGTATTTT.

The chain has TRBV7-2 and TRBJ1-1; TRBD1 matches at 9 bases. Germline V gene sequence: CDR1 SGHTA, CDR2 FQGNSA. After removal of 6 bases from V and 2 bases from J, the junction contained 7 bases not matched to a gene. CDR3 size: 15 residues. The CDR3 region has the DNA TGTGCCAGCAGTTTTACAGGGGGCGTAAACACTGAAGCTTTCTTT. This codes for CASSFTGGVNTEAFF.

The rearrangement joins TRBV11-2 to TRBJ2-2, with 7 bases lining up with TRBD2. The CDR3 loop spans 15 amino acids. CDR1 and CDR2 from the germline V gene are SGHAT and FQNNGV. V dropped 5 bases and J dropped 5; count of bases not matched to a gene: 8. The CDR3 nucleotides are TGTGCCAGCAGCCCTAGGGAGGGGCGGACCGGGGAGCTGTTTTTT. Translated: CASSPREGRTGELFF.

V usage is TRBV7-8 and J usage is TRBJ2-7; 7 nucleotides match TRBD2. The trim removed 4 bases at V and 6 bases at J, leaving 9 bases unmatched. The CDR3 has 14 amino acids. Germline CDR1 SGHVS, CDR2 FQNEAQ. Written as DNA, the CDR3 is TGTGCCAGCAGCTCCGGACCAGCGGGGCGCGAGCAGTACTTC. Translating gives CASSSGPAGREQYF.

This sequence joins TRBV9 and TRBJ2-1; 7 nucleotides line up with TRBD1. The length of the CDR3 is 12 residues. Germline CDR1 reads SGDLS; CDR2 reads YYNGEE. With 1 base clipped from V and 8 bases from J, the junction kept 0 bases outside the gene matches. The CDR3 nucleotides are TGTGCCAGCAGCGTACAGGGGGATGAGCAGTTCTTC. Translation: CASSVQGDEQFF.

There are many counts of this clonotype. J is TRBJ2-3 and V is TRBV7-9; 8 bases are a match to TRBD2. The CDR3 runs to 16 residues. Trimming at V came to 2 bases and at J to 0 bases, leaving 4 bases not matched to a gene. The germline CDR1 and CDR2 sequences are SEHNR and FQNEAQ (reference sequence). CDR3 sequence reads: CASSLPSGYSTDTQYF. In nucleotides, the CDR3 is TGTGCCAGCAGCTTACCTAGCGGGTATAGCACAGATACGCAGTATTTT.

This clonotype occurred a few times. The chain uses TRBV29-1 and TRBJ2-3; either TRBD1 or TRBD2 may supply D (6 bases each). Looked up from germline, CDR1 is SQVTM and CDR2 is ANQGSEA. Between the trimmed V and J ends, which lost 3 bases and 0 bases, there was a span of 13 bases. The CDR3 sequence is 15 residues long. The CDR3 DNA is TGCAGCGTTGATCGGGGGACAACTAGCACAGATACGCAGTATTTT. Encoded protein: CSVDRGTTSTDTQYF.

Only a few counts were recorded for this clonotype. The rearrangement uses TRBV20-1 and TRBJ2-7; a weak D match, TRBD1 (6 bases). The V end lost 3 bases, the J end lost 3 bases, and 9 bases lay between the germline ends. CDR3 length: 12 residues. Germline CDR1 DFQATT, CDR2 SNEGSKA (reference sequence). CDR3 in DNA: TGCAGTGCTAGCGGGACACTCTACGAGCAGTACTTC. Amino acid sequence: CSASGTLYEQYF.

V usage is TRBV3-1 and J usage is TRBJ2-7, with a tentative D call TRBD1 (5 bases). The CDR3 is 14 residues long. Germline V gene sequence: CDR1 LGHDT, CDR2 YNNKEL (reference sequence). Trimming left V 4 bases short and J 2 bases short, with 12 bases between. The DNA of the CDR3 is TGTGCCAGCAGCCGTCCAGGGTCCCCCTACGAGCAGTACTTC. The encoded protein is CASSRPGSPYEQYF.

This clonotype was detected only once. The V and J genes are TRBV5-4 and TRBJ2-1; 9 nucleotides agree with TRBD2. V was clipped by 3 bases and J by 8 bases; unmatched bases: 12. Per the germline V gene, CDR1 is SGHNT and CDR2 is YYREEE (reference sequence). This CDR3 contains 16 residues. CDR3 nucleotides: TGTGCCAGCAGCTCTCCTGGGACTAGCCGGATTGATGAGCAGTTCTTC. Encoded protein: CASSSPGTSRIDEQFF.

This clonotype showed up just once. This chain links TRBV24-1 with TRBJ2-3; 7 bases line up with TRBD2. The V and J ends lost 9 bases and 5 bases, in that order; junction bases with no gene match: 10. This CDR3 has 14 residues. Looked up from germline, CDR1 is KGHDR and CDR2 is SFDVKD. The CDR3 DNA is TGTGCCACCTCCCGCCAGTCGGGGGGAGATACGCAGTATTTT. It translates to CATSRQSGGDTQYF.

In DNA form, the CDR3 reads TGTGCCAGCAGTGCCCCTGCGGCCCCAACTAATGAAAAACTGTTTTTT. It yields the protein CASSAPAAPTNEKLFF. This sequence joins TRBV25-1 and TRBJ1-4, with D unclear. V was trimmed by 4 bases and J by 0 bases, leaving 12 bases between them. Germline V gene lookup returns CDR1 MGHDK and CDR2 SYGVNS. This CDR3 has 16 amino acids.

As regards this clonotype: A clone one base away is much larger, so this may be a read error. The CDR3 DNA is TGTGCCAGCAGTTTATACGGGTTCGAGACCCAGTACTTC. Translating it yields CASSLYGFETQYF. The chain combines TRBV12-3 or TRBV12-4 with TRBJ2-5; no clear D gene. The CDR3 is 13 amino acids. V lost 2 bases and J 5 bases, leaving 9 bases between the germline ends.